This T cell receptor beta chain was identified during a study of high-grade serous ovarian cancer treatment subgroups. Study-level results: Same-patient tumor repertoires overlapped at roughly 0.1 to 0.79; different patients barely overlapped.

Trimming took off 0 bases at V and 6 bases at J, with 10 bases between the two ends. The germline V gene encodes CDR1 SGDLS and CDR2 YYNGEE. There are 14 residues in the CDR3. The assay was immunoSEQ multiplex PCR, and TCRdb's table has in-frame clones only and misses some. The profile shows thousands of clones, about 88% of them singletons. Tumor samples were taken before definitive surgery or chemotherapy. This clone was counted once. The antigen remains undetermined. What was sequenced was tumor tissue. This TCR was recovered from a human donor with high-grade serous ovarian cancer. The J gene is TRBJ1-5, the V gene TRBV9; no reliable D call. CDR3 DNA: TGTGCCAGCAGCGTAGGCAATGCTGGTCAGCCCCAGCATTTT. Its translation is CASSVGNAGQPQHF.